This TCR beta chain was obtained from a study of T cells in Graves' hyperthyroidism and ophthalmopathy. About the research overall: Blood from the periphery was taken at initial diagnosis, before any treatment.

Germline CDR1 is SGHRS and CDR2 is YFSETQ. The CDR3 covers 16 residues. V dropped 0 bases and J dropped 7; count of bases not matched to a gene: 11. Researchers barred patients who had uncontrolled infection, other autoimmune disease, pregnancy or lactation. Thyroid ultrasound, orbital computed tomography, clinical symptoms, and serum thyroxine and TRAb underpinned diagnoses. Study outcomes and limitations: Clonotypes that were expanded in thyroid above 0.001 mostly appeared in blood too.

A few counts support this clonotype. Antigen specificity is unknown. Amplification of TCR beta CDR3 regions used RNA as the template. In the first-round RT-PCR of the TCR CDR3, the HTBI primer set was used. TCRdb used MiXCR to reprocess the multiplex PCR reads, holding one entry per CDR3 protein. The sample lists roughly 500,000 distinct CDR3 sequences, around 22% occurring once. Sequencing was carried out using blood. The V call is TRBV5-1, the J call TRBJ1-1; 8 bases match TRBD1. This TCR was sampled from a woman aged 25-40 years with Graves' ophthalmopathy. The CDR3 nucleotides are TGCGCCAGCAGCTTGGCCTTGACAGGGGAGAACGGTGAAGCTTTCTTT. Translated: CASSLALTGENGEAFF. The full variable domain, in which reference TRBV5-1 and TRBJ1-1 provide the parts outside the CDR3, is KAGVTQTPRYLIKTRGQQVTLSCSPISGHRSVSWYQQTPGQGLQFLFEYFSETQRNKGNFPGRFSGRQFSNSRSEMNVSTLELGDSALYLCASSLALTGENGEAFFGQGTRLTVV.